What follows are 21 T cell receptor beta chains derived from one specimen sequenced in a study of blood T cells in healthy people across ages. PCR was performed a second time for roughly 7 to 12 cycles using a sample-barcoded 5' primer and a J-beta primer mix. Via MiXCR, TCRdb re-called the 5' RACE reads, giving one row per CDR3 protein. The sample lists around 750,000 distinct CDR3 sequences, about 53% occurring once. The sequenced material came from blood. All receptors come from an elderly man in good health.

This clonotype has only a few counts. The chain links TRBV18 to TRBJ2-5; 8 nucleotides agree with TRBD2. The CDR3 sequence is 15 residues long. CDR1 and CDR2 (germline): KGHSH, LQKENI. V dropped 4 bases and J dropped 4; count of bases not matched to a gene: 8. CDR3 in DNA: TGTGCCAGCTCACTAACCGGGACTAGAAGAGAGACCCAGTACTTC. It is translated as CASSLTGTRRETQYF. The whole variable domain, filled in from reference TRBV18 and TRBJ2-5, reads NAGVMQNPRHLVRRRGQEARLRCSPMKGHSHVYWYRQLPEEGLKFMVYLQKENIIDESGMPKERFSAEFPKEGPSILRIQQVVRGDSAAYFCASSLTGTRRETQYFGPGTRLLVL.

The chain employs TRBV29-1 and TRBJ2-1, with no clear D. In germline, CDR1 is SQVTM, CDR2 ANQGSEA. Trimming left V 1 base short and J 7 bases short, with 5 bases between. This CDR3 contains 11 residues. The CDR3 region is CSVEGSNEQFF. Written as DNA, the CDR3 is TGCAGCGTTGAAGGGAGTAATGAGCAGTTCTTC.

The rearrangement joins TRBV28 to TRBJ1-6; TRBD1 matches at 7 bases. The V and J ends lost 6 bases and 6 bases, in that order; junction bases with no gene match: 8. Per the germline V gene, CDR1 is MDHEN and CDR2 is SYDVKM. This CDR3 spans 15 amino acids. The CDR3 is CASSPGTAVNSPLHF. The CDR3 nucleotides read TGTGCCAGCAGCCCCGGGACAGCAGTTAATTCACCCCTCCACTTT.

V usage is TRBV7-8 and J usage is TRBJ2-3, with a tentative D call TRBD2 (5 bases). The CDR3 totals 16 residues. The ends were cut back, 5 bases at V and 14 bases at J, with 29 bases in the middle. The germline V gene has CDR1 SGHVS and CDR2 FQNEAQ. CDR3 protein: CASSRDMVEANRYAYF. CDR3 in DNA: TGTGCCAGCAGCCGCGACATGGTGGAGGCGAACAGATACGCGTATTTT.

This clonotype was seen more than once but under ten times. V and J are TRBV7-9 and TRBJ1-5; possible D gene TRBD1, 5 bases. Germline V gives CDR1 SEHNR, CDR2 FQNEAQ (reference sequence). The CDR3 totals 17 residues. V dropped 1 base and J dropped 1 base, with 14 bases sitting between them. CDR3: CASSLGTGRASNQPQHF. CDR3 bases: TGTGCCAGCAGCTTAGGGACGGGGCGGGCAAGCAATCAGCCCCAGCATTTT. Variable domain in full (rest from reference TRBV7-9 and TRBJ1-5): DTGVSQNPRHKITKRGQNVTFRCDPISEHNRLYWYRQTLGQGPEFLTYFQNEAQLEKSRLLSDRFSAERPKGSFSTLEIQRTEQGDSAMYLCASSLGTGRASNQPQHFGDGTRLSIL.

This clonotype appeared once. The J gene is TRBJ2-4, the V gene TRBV6-5; D may be TRBD1 (5 bases). From germline, CDR1 is MNHEY and CDR2 SVGAGI. The CDR3 is 12 residues long. V lost 11 bases and J 13 bases, leaving 21 bases between the germline ends. This CDR3 reads CASTAVPKGQYF. Here the CDR3 DNA reads TGTGCCTCCACAGCCGTCCCTAAGGGGCAGTACTTC.

The V gene is TRBV29-1, the J gene TRBJ1-1, with D unclear. Germline CDR1 reads SQVTM; CDR2 reads ANQGSEA. CDR3 length: 10 amino acids. Trimming took off 4 bases at V and 3 bases at J, with 3 bases between the two ends. This CDR3 is CSVVHTEAFF. DNA of the CDR3: TGCAGCGTTGTCCACACTGAAGCTTTCTTT.

This chain joins TRBV2 and TRBJ2-1; TRBD2 aligns across 7 bases. TRBJ2-7 explains the end of the DNA better; the J call may be wrong. Germline V gene sequence: CDR1 SNHLY, CDR2 FYNNEI. CDR3 length equals 15 residues. The CDR3 region is CASRASGTSYNEQYF. In DNA, the CDR3 is TGTGCCAGCAGAGCTAGCGGTACCTCCTACAATGAGCAGTACTTC.

This clonotype has just a few counts. This sequence joins TRBV9 and TRBJ2-5; a weak D match, TRBD2 (5 bases). The CDR3 covers 13 residues. The germline CDR1 and CDR2 sequences are SGDLS and YYNGEE. Trimming left V 2 bases short and J 7 bases short, with 12 bases between. The CDR3 protein is CASSVTADGTQYF. DNA of the CDR3: TGTGCCAGCAGCGTTACAGCGGACGGGACCCAGTACTTC.

This clonotype was seen a handful of times. The gene calls are TRBV12-3 or TRBV12-4 and TRBJ2-7; no reliable D call. Trimming stripped 1 base from V and 2 bases from J, with 6 bases between. The CDR3 totals 13 residues. CDR3 sequence reads: CASSLGVTYEQYF. The CDR3 DNA sequence: TGTGCCAGCAGTTTAGGGGTGACCTACGAGCAGTACTTC.

This clonotype was picked up a small number of times. The chain carries TRBV4-2 and TRBJ2-1; 13 bases fit TRBD2. The V gene's germline CDR1 is LGHNA and CDR2 YNFKEQ. The CDR3 is 15 amino acids. V trimming: 5 bases; J trimming: 6 bases; junction bases outside the gene matches: 4. CDR3 loop: CASSDGTSGTNEQFF. The CDR3 DNA reads TGTGCCAGCAGCGACGGGACTAGCGGGACCAATGAGCAGTTCTTC.

The V and J genes are TRBV29-1 and TRBJ2-5; no definite D call. Germline loops: CDR1 SQVTM, CDR2 ANQGSEA. Trimming removed 3 bases at V and 5 bases at J, with 13 bases between. This CDR3 spans 13 amino acids. DNA for the CDR3: TGCAGCGTTGAGGTTTTGGCCGGGGAGACCCAGTACTTC. It translates to CSVEVLAGETQYF. Looking up the rest from reference TRBV29-1 and TRBJ2-5 gives the full variable domain: SAVISQKPSRDICQRGTSLTIQCQVDSQVTMMFWYRQQPGQSLTLIATANQGSEATYESGFVIDKFPISRPNLTFSTLTVSNMSPEDSSIYLCSVEVLAGETQYFGPGTRLLVL.

This rearrangement joins TRBV7-9 to TRBJ1-2, with D possibly being TRBD1 (5 bases). Trimming removed 5 bases from V and 7 bases from J, with 17 bases in between. CDR1 SEHNR and CDR2 FQNEAQ come from the germline V gene (reference sequence). The CDR3 is 14 residues long. The CDR3 spells CASSPDSLQGGYTF. The CDR3 DNA is TGTGCCAGCAGCCCTGACAGCCTCCAAGGTGGCTACACCTTC.

Here the CDR3 DNA reads TGTGCCAGCAGCCTTACAGGGGATGGCGAGCAGTACTTC. Translation: CASSLTGDGEQYF. The genes are TRBV7-7 and TRBJ2-7, with 7 bases matching TRBD1. Germline CDR1 is SSHAT and CDR2 is FNYEAQ (reference sequence). V was clipped by 5 bases and J by 6 bases; unmatched bases: 7. This CDR3 contains 13 residues.

This chain links TRBV10-2 with TRBJ1-1; 12 nucleotides match TRBD1. The J segment lost 1 base and the V segment lost 6 bases, leaving 21 bases of the junction unmatched. The CDR3 consists of 21 residues. Looked up from germline, CDR1 is WSHSY and CDR2 is SAAADI. CDR3 region: CASRGGTGGASSIPRNTEAFF. CDR3 sequence (DNA): TGCGCCAGCAGGGGGGGGACAGGGGGCGCGAGTTCGATACCGAGGAACACTGAAGCTTTCTTT.

The gene calls are TRBV7-9 and TRBJ1-1; 8 bases match TRBD1. The trim removed 4 bases at V and 5 bases at J, leaving 9 bases unmatched. The CDR3 consists of 15 residues. Germline assignment: CDR1 SEHNR and CDR2 FQNEAQ (reference sequence). The CDR3 nucleotides are TGTGCCAGCAGCTCGGTCGGGACAGGAGGTACTGAAGCTTTCTTT. Residues: CASSSVGTGGTEAFF.

This clonotype occurred a few times. The chain couples TRBV12-3 or TRBV12-4 to TRBJ1-4, with D possibly being TRBD1 (6 bases). Trimming pared 4 bases from V and 6 bases from J, leaving 15 bases between. The CDR3 loop spans 15 amino acids. The chain's CDR3 is CASSYRQVQDEKLFF. DNA of the CDR3: TGTGCCAGCAGTTATCGACAGGTTCAAGATGAAAAACTGTTTTTT.

The chain employs TRBV7-6 and TRBJ2-7; the match to TRBD2 covers 7 bases. CDR3 length: 19 amino acids. Germline values: CDR1 SGHVS, CDR2 FNYEAQ. Germline trimming cut 5 bases from V and 0 bases from J; bases unmatched to any gene: 19. CDR3 DNA: TGTGCCAGCAGCACTAGCGTCGGGGACTACCAAAAGAGCTCCTACGAGCAGTACTTC. Translating it yields CASSTSVGDYQKSSYEQYF.

V gene TRBV5-1 combines with J gene TRBJ2-3; D is possibly TRBD1 (6 bases). Deletions cut 2 bases from V and 3 bases from J, with 10 bases between. The CDR3 is made up of 14 amino acids. Germline V gene data show CDR1 as SGHRS and CDR2 as YFSETQ. CDR3 in amino acids: CASSLGGWTDTQYF. CDR3 bases: TGCGCCAGCAGCTTAGGGGGTTGGACAGATACGCAGTATTTT.

The chain recombines TRBV14 with TRBJ2-7; TRBD2 agrees at 9 bases. The DNA end is more similar to TRBJ2-5, so the J call may be wrong. The CDR3 runs to 15 residues. CDR1 SGHDN and CDR2 FVKESK come from the germline V gene. The CDR3 reads CASSQLAGVRETQYF. CDR3 bases: TGTGCCAGCAGCCAATTAGCGGGAGTAAGAGAGACCCAGTACTTC.

In this sample, this clonotype turned up a few times. This chain joins TRBV12-3 or TRBV12-4 and TRBJ2-2, with TRBD1 identical over 7 bases. Trimming at V came to 5 bases and at J to 5 bases, leaving 5 bases not matched to a gene. The CDR3 spans 14 residues. The DNA for the CDR3 is TGTGCCAGCAGTCCGGGACAGATAACCGGGGAGCTGTTTTTT. Translated: CASSPGQITGELFF.